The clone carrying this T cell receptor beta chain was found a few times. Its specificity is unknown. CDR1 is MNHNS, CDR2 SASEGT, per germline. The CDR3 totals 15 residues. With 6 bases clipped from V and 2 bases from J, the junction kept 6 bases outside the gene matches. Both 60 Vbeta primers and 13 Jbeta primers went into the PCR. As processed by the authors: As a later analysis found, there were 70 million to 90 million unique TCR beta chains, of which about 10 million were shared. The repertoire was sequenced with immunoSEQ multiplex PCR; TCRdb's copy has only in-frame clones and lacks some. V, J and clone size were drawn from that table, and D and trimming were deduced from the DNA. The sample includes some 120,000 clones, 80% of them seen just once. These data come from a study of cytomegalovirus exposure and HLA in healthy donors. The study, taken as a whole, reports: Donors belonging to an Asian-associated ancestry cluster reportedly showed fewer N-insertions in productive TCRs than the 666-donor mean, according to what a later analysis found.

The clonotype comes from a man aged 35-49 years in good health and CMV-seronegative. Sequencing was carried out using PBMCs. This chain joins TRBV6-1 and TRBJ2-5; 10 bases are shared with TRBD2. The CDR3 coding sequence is TGTGCCAGCAGCTATAGCGGGAGGCGGCAAGAGACCCAGTACTTC. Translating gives CASSYSGRRQETQYF.